Presented here are 13 T cell receptor beta chains from one specimen sequenced in a study of blood T cell repertoires in COVID-19. Clones were read by immunoSEQ multiplex PCR, and TCRdb kept only the in-frame ones, dropping some. Of about 180,000 clones in the sample, around 89% were seen once. The specimen was peripheral blood. These receptors all come from a woman in her 30s with acute or convalescent COVID-19.

In nucleotides, the CDR3 is TGTGCCAGCAGCCCAGGACTAGCGGGAGTGGAGACCCAGTACTTC. It specifies CASSPGLAGVETQYF. The chain carries TRBV11-2 and TRBJ2-5; 13 bases match TRBD2. The germline V gene has CDR1 SGHAT and CDR2 FQNNGV. After removal of 5 bases from V and 5 bases from J, the junction contained 5 bases not matched to a gene. The CDR3 length is 15 residues.

This clone was counted a single time. V and J are TRBV30 and TRBJ2-1; D is uncertain. The CDR3 contains 14 residues. CDR1 is GTSNPN and CDR2 is SVGIG in the germline V gene (reference sequence). V was pared by 5 bases and J by 5 bases, with 16 bases between. DNA for the CDR3: TGTGCCTGGTCTGTTGGCCTCCCCCACAATGAGCAGTTCTTC. This sequence encodes CAWSVGLPHNEQFF. Complete variable domain (other parts from reference TRBV30 and TRBJ2-1): SQTIHQWPATLVQPVGSPLSLECTVEGTSNPNLYWYRQAAGRGLQLLFYSVGIGQISSEVPQNLSASRPQDRQFILSSKKLLLSDSGFYLCAWSVGLPHNEQFFGPGTRLTVL.

On this clone: Other DNA sequences within the sample encode an identical CDR3. The chain is built from TRBV15 and TRBJ2-7, with D unresolved. This CDR3 comprises 14 residues. The germline gives CDR1 LNHNV, CDR2 YYDKDF (reference sequence). V lost 1 base and J 0 bases, leaving 7 bases between the germline ends. The CDR3: CATSRGGSSYEQYF. CDR3 DNA sequence: TGTGCCACCAGCAGAGGTGGCAGCTCCTACGAGCAGTACTTC.

This clone was picked up a small number of times. The chain employs TRBV5-5 and TRBJ2-3; D not certain. Trimming left V 1 base short and J 2 bases short, with 8 bases between. Per germline, CDR1 SGHKS and CDR2 YYEKEE (reference sequence). The CDR3 is made up of 14 amino acids. The CDR3 DNA is TGTGCCAGCAGCTTGAATCAGTACACAGATACGCAGTATTTT. Translation: CASSLNQYTDTQYF.

The chain joins TRBV7-2 to TRBJ2-6; no reliable D call. Trimming removed 3 bases from V and 6 bases from J, with 9 bases in between. The V gene's germline CDR1 is SGHTA and CDR2 FQGNSA. The CDR3 consists of 14 residues. Here the CDR3 DNA reads TGTGCCAGCAGCTTCTACGAAGTGGCCAACGTCCTGACTTTC. As protein: CASSFYEVANVLTF.

The chain combines TRBV7-2 with TRBJ2-5; 9 bases are a match to TRBD2. J lost 5 bases, V lost 6 bases, and 4 bases had no gene match. The CDR3 totals 13 residues. Germline V gene lookup returns CDR1 SGHTA and CDR2 FQGNSA. The CDR3 loop reads CASRMGLAETQYF. The CDR3 DNA follows: TGTGCCAGCAGGATGGGACTAGCTGAGACCCAGTACTTC.

This chain uses TRBV4-2 with TRBJ1-2; maybe TRBD1 (5 bases). This CDR3 is 12 amino acids long. V dropped 0 bases and J dropped 13 bases, with 12 bases sitting between them. Germline assignment: CDR1 LGHNA and CDR2 YNFKEQ. CDR3 protein: CASSQDGGTPTF. The CDR3 DNA reads TGTGCCAGCAGCCAAGATGGAGGGACCCCCACCTTC.

This clone showed up just once. The chain couples TRBV11-1 to TRBJ2-1; TRBD2 agrees at 8 bases. The V and J ends lost 3 bases and 6 bases, in that order; junction bases with no gene match: 10. The CDR3 loop spans 16 amino acids. Germline CDR1 reads SGHAT; CDR2 reads FQDESV (reference sequence). The CDR3 sequence is CASSFTGTRQVNEQFF. CDR3 sequence (DNA): TGTGCCAGCAGCTTTACCGGGACTAGGCAGGTCAATGAGCAGTTCTTC.

V is TRBV27 and J is TRBJ2-2; D remains ambiguous. CDR1 MNHEY and CDR2 SMNVEV come from the germline V gene (reference sequence). Trimming cost V 5 bases and J 7 bases, with 14 bases left between them. The CDR3 has 14 amino acids. CDR3 region: CASSTTPGGGELFF. DNA for the CDR3: TGTGCCAGCAGTACTACTCCCGGTGGCGGGGAGCTGTTTTTT.

The chain is built from TRBV2 and TRBJ1-1; D gene ambiguous. Looked up from germline, CDR1 is SNHLY and CDR2 is FYNNEI. The length of the CDR3 is 13 residues. The ends were cut back, 7 bases at V and 1 base at J, with 10 bases in the middle. CDR3 nucleotide sequence: TGTGCCAGCATACGCGAACCGAACACTGAAGCTTTCTTT. Its translation is CASIREPNTEAFF.

The chain links TRBV12-3 or TRBV12-4 to TRBJ1-1; TRBD1 matches at 7 bases. The CDR3 has 13 amino acids. V shed 6 bases, J shed 3 bases, and the junction held 4 bases outside the gene matches. This chain's CDR3 is CASRITGDTEAFF. The CDR3 DNA reads TGTGCCAGCAGAATAACAGGGGACACTGAAGCTTTCTTT.

This chain joins TRBV20-1 and TRBJ2-1; 10 bases are shared with TRBD1. Germline assignment: CDR1 DFQATT and CDR2 SNEGSKA (reference sequence). This CDR3 is 15 amino acids long. Trimming took 3 bases from V and 5 from J; bases not matched to a gene: 7. The CDR3 spells CSASHPGQGNNEQFF. The CDR3 DNA is TGCAGTGCTAGTCATCCGGGACAGGGGAACAATGAGCAGTTCTTC.

In its sample, this clone was seen once. V gene TRBV7-9 combines with J gene TRBJ2-3, with 9 positions matching TRBD1. Germline loops: CDR1 SEHNR, CDR2 FQNEAQ (reference sequence). The CDR3 runs 16 residues. Losses at the gene ends were 2 bases for V and 3 bases for J; bases not matched to a gene: 6. This chain's CDR3 is CASSLHIGTGTDTQYF. The CDR3 nucleotides are TGTGCCAGCAGCTTACATATTGGGACAGGGACAGATACGCAGTATTTT.